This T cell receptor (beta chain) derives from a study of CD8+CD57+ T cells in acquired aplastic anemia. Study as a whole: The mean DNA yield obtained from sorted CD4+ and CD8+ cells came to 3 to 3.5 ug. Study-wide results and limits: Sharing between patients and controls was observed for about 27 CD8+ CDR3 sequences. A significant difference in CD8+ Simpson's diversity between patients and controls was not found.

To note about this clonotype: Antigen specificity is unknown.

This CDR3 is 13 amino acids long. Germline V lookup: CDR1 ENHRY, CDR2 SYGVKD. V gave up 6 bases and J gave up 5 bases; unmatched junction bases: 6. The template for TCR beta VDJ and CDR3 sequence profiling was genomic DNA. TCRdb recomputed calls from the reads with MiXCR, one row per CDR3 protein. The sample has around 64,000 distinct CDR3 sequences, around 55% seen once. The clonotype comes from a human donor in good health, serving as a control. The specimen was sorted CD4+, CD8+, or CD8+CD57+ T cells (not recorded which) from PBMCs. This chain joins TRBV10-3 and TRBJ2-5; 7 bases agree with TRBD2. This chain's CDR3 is CAIRAEGGETQYF. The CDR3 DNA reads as TGTGCCATCAGAGCTGAGGGAGGGGAGACCCAGTACTTC.